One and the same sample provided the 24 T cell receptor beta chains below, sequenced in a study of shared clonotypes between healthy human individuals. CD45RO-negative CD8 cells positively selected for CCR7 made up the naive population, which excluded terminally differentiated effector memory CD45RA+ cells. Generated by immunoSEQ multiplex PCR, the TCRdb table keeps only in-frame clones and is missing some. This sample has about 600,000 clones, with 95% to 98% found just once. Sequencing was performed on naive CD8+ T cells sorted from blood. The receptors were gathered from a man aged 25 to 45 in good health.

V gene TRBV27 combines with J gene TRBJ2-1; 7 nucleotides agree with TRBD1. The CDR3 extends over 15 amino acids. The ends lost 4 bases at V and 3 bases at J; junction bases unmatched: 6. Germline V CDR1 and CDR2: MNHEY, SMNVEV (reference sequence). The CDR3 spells CASSSRQGYYNEQFF. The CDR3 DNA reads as TGTGCCAGCAGTTCTAGACAGGGTTACTACAATGAGCAGTTCTTC.

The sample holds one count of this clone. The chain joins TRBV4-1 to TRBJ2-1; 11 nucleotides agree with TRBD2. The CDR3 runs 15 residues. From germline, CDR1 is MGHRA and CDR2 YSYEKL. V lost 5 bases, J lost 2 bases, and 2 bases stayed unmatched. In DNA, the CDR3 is TGCGCCAGCAGCTCTAGCGGGAGGACCTACAATGAGCAGTTCTTC. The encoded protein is CASSSSGRTYNEQFF.

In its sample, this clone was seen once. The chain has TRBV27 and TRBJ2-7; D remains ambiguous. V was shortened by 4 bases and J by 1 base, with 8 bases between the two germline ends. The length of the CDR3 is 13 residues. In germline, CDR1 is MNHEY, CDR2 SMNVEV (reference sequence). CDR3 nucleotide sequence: TGTGCCAGCAGTTCTGCGGTATCCTACGAGCAGTACTTC. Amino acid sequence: CASSSAVSYEQYF.

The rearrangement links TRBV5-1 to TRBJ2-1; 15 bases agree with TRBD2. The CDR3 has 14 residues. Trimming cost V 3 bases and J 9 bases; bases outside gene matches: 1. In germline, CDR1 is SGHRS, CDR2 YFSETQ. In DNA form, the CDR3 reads TGCGCCAGCAGCTCGGGACTAGCGGGAGGTGAGCAGTTCTTC. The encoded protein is CASSSGLAGGEQFF. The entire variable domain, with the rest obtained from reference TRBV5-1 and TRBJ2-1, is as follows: KAGVTQTPRYLIKTRGQQVTLSCSPISGHRSVSWYQQTPGQGLQFLFEYFSETQRNKGNFPGRFSGRQFSNSRSEMNVSTLELGDSALYLCASSSGLAGGEQFFGPGTRLTVL.

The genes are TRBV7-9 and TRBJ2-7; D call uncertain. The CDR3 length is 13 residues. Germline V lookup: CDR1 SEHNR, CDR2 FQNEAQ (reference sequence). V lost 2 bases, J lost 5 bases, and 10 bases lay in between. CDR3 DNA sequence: TGTGCCAGCAGCTTATATGGTAGGCACGAGCAGTACTTC. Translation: CASSLYGRHEQYF.

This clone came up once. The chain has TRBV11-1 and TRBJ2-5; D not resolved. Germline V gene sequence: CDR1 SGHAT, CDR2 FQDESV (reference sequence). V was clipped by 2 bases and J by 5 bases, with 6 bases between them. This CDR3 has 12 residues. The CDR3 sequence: CASSLLSETQYF. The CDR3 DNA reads TGTGCCAGCAGCTTATTATCGGAGACCCAGTACTTC.

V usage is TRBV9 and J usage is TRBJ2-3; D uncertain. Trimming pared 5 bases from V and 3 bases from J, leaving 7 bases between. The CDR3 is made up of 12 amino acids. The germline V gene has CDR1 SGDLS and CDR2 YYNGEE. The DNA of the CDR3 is TGTGCCAGCAGAGGATATACAGATACGCAGTATTTT. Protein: CASRGYTDTQYF.

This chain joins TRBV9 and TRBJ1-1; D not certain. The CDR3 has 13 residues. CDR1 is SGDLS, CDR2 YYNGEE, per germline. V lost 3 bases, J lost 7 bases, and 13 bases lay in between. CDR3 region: CASSDQNKNEAFF. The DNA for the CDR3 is TGTGCCAGCAGCGACCAAAACAAGAATGAAGCTTTCTTT.

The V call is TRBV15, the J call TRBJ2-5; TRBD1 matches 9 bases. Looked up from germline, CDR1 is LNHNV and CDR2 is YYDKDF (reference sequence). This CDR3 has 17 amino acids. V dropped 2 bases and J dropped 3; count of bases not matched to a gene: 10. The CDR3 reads CATSRTVPRDREETQYF. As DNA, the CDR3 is TGTGCCACCAGCAGAACCGTTCCCCGGGACAGGGAAGAGACCCAGTACTTC.

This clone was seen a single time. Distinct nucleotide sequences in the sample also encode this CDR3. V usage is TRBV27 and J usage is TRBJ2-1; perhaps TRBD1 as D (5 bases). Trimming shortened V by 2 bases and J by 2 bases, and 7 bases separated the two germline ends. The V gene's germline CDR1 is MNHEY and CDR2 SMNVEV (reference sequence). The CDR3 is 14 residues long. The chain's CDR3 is CASSLAGTYNEQFF. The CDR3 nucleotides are TGTGCCAGCAGTTTAGCAGGGACCTACAATGAGCAGTTCTTC.

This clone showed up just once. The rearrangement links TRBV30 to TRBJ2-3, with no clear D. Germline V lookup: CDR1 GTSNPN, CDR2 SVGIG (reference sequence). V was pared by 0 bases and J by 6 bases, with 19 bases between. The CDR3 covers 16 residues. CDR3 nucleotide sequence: TGTGCCTGGAGTGTACAAGGCAGCCCGGAGATGGATACGCAGTATTTT. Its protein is CAWSVQGSPEMDTQYF.

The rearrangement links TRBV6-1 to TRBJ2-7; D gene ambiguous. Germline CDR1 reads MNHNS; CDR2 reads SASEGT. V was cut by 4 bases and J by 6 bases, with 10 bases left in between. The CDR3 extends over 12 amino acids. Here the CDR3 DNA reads TGTGCCAGCAGTGCGACCTCTTTCGAGCAGTACTTC. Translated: CASSATSFEQYF.

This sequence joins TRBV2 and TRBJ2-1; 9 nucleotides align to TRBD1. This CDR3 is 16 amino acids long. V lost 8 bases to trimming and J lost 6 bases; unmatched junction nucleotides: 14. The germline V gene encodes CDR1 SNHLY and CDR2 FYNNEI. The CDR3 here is CASAVPGQGEVNEQFF. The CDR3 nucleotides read TGTGCCAGCGCAGTCCCGGGACAGGGTGAAGTCAATGAGCAGTTCTTC.

CDR3 sequence: CAWGAGEAHTDTQYF. The CDR3 coding sequence is TGTGCCTGGGGAGCGGGGGAGGCCCACACAGATACGCAGTATTTT. The chain links TRBV30 to TRBJ2-3, with 8 bases fitting TRBD2. The CDR3 runs 15 residues. Germline V lookup: CDR1 GTSNPN, CDR2 SVGIG (reference sequence). V was pared by 5 bases and J by 2 bases, with 9 bases of the junction left unmatched.

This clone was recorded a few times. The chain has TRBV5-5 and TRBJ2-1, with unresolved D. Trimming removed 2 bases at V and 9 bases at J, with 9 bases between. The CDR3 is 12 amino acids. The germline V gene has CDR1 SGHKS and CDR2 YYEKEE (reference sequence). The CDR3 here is CASSLVVVEQFF. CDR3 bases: TGTGCCAGCAGCTTAGTAGTCGTTGAGCAGTTCTTC.

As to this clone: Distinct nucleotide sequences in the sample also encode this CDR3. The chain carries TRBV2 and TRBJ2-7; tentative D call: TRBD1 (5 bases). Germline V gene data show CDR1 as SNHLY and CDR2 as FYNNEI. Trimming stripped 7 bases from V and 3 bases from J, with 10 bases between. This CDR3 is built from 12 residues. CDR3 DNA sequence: TGTGCCAGCATTGGCAGGGTCTACGAGCAGTACTTC. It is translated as CASIGRVYEQYF.

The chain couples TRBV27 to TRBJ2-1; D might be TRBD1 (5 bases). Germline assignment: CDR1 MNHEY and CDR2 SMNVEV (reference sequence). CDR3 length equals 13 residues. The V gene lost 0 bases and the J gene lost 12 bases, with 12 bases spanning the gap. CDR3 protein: CASSLSSTAAQFF. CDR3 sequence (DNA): TGTGCCAGCAGTTTATCTTCGACAGCTGCGCAGTTCTTC.

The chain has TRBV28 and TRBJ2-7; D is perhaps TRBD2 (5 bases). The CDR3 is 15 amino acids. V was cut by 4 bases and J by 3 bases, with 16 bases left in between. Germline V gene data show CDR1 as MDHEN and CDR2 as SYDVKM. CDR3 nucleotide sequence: TGTGCCAGCAGTTGGGTTCGGGGTATAAGCTACGAGCAGTACTTC. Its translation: CASSWVRGISYEQYF.

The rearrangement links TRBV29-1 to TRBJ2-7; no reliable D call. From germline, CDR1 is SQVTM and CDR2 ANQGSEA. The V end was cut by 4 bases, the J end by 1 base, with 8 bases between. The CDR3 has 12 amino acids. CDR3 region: CSVVVDSYEQYF. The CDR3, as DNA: TGCAGCGTTGTTGTGGATTCCTACGAGCAGTACTTC.

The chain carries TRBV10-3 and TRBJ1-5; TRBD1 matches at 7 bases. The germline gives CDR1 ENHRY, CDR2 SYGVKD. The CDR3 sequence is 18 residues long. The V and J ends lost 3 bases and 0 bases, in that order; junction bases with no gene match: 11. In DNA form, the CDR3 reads TGTGCCATCAGTGACAGACCTGACAGGGTGGATAGCAATCAGCCCCAGCATTTT. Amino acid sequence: CAISDRPDRVDSNQPQHF.

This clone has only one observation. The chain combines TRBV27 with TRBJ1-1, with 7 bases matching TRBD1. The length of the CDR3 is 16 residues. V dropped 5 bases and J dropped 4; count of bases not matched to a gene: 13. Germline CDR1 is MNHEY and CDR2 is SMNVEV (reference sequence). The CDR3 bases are TGTGCCAGCAGTCCGCCGGGACAGTTCGCGGGCACTGAAGCTTTCTTT. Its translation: CASSPPGQFAGTEAFF.

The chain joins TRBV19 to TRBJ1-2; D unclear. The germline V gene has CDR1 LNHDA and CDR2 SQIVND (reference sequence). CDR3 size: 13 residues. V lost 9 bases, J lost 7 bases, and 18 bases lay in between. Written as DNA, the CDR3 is TGTGCCAGCACACCCACTCACTCTGGTGGCTACACCTTC. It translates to CASTPTHSGGYTF.

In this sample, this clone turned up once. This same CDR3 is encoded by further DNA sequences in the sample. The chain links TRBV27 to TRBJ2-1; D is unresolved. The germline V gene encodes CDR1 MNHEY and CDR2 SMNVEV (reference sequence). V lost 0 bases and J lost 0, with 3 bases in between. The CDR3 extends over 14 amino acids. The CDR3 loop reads CASSLSNSYNEQFF. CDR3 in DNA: TGTGCCAGCAGTTTATCTAACTCCTACAATGAGCAGTTCTTC.

The CDR3 DNA reads as TGTGCCACCCCGGAGGGGGTGAACACTGAAGCTTTCTTT. It yields the protein CATPEGVNTEAFF. This chain joins TRBV2 and TRBJ1-1; perhaps TRBD1 as D (6 bases). The germline CDR1 and CDR2 sequences are SNHLY and FYNNEI. The CDR3 runs 13 residues. V lost 10 bases to trimming and J lost 0 bases, with 12 bases between them.